This T cell receptor beta chain was recovered during a study of radiation and T cells in renal cell carcinoma. Study-level points and caveats: In blood, top tumor clones expanded by 2 weeks, shrinking by 4.

Time point in this sample: blood 2 weeks post-SBRT. Stated treatment: 15 Gy SBRT to primary tumor, nephrectomy 4 weeks later. The patient's renal cell carcinoma had clear cell pathology. Measured with immunoSEQ multiplex PCR; TCRdb has only the in-frame clones, and not every one. The sample yields about 150,000 clones, about 87% seen once. This CDR3 region has 19 residues. V was shortened by 0 bases and J by 1 base, with 19 bases between the two germline ends. In germline, CDR1 is SGHTA, CDR2 FQGNSA. For this clone: No antigen is known for it.

The specimen comprised blood, sampled from a patient whose treatment included radiotherapy and nephrectomy. The receptor was isolated from a woman aged 45 to 65 with renal cell carcinoma. The chain employs TRBV7-2 and TRBJ1-5; possible D gene TRBD1, 5 bases. CDR3 sequence reads: CASSLAQGPLGISNQPQHF. The CDR3, as DNA: TGTGCCAGCAGCTTAGCCCAGGGCCCCCTTGGGATAAGCAATCAGCCCCAGCATTTT.